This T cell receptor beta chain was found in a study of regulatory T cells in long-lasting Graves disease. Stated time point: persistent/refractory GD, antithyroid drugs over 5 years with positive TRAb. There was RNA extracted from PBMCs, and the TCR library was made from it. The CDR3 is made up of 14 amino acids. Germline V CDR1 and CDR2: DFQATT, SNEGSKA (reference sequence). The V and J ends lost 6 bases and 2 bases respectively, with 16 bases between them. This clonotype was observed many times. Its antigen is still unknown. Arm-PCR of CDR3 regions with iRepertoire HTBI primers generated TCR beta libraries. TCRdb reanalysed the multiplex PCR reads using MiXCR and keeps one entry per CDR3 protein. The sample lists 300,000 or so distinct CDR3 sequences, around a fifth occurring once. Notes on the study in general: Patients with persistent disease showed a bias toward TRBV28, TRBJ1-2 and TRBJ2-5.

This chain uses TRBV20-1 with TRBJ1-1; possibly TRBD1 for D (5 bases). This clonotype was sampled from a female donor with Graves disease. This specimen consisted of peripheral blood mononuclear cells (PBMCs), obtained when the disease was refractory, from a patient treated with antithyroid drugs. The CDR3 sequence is CSAKQDSPNTEAFF. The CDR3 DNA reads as TGCAGTGCCAAGCAAGACAGTCCTAACACTGAAGCTTTCTTT.